Here is one T cell receptor beta chain with its context. Germline V gene lookup returns CDR1 LNHDA and CDR2 SQIVND (reference sequence). The CDR3 runs to 15 residues. Trimming left V 1 base short and J 3 bases short, with 10 bases between. Enrolment of Seattle patients took place during active infection, and they were followed longitudinally. Sequencing was performed with immunoSEQ multiplex PCR; in TCRdb, only in-frame clones are kept and a portion is missing. Among 60,000 to 85,000 clones listed, about 88% were seen once. The data originate from a study of blood T cell repertoires in COVID-19. The overall study: PBMCs, B-cell-depleted T cells, or T cells were the source of the cDNA or gDNA that made up the material.

The chain recombines TRBV19 with TRBJ1-5; D is perhaps TRBD1 (5 bases). This sequence was found in a man aged 55-75 years with COVID-19, enrolled during active disease. The sequenced sample consisted of peripheral blood. CDR3 nucleotides: TGTGCCAGTAGTATAGCAGGGTTCCTCAATCAGCCCCAGCATTTT. Translation gives CASSIAGFLNQPQHF.